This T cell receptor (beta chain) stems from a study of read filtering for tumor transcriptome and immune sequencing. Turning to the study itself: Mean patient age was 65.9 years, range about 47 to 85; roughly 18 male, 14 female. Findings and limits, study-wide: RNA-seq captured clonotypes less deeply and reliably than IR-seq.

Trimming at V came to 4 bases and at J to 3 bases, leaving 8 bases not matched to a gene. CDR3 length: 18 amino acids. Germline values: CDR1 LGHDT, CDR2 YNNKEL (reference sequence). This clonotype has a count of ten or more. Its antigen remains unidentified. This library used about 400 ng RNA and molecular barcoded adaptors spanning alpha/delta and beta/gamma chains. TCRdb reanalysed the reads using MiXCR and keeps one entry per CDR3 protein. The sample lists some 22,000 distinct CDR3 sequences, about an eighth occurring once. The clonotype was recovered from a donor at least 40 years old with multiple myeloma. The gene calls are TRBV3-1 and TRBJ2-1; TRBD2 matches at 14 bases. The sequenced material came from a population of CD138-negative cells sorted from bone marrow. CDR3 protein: CASSPAGLAGGFYNEQFF. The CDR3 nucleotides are TGTGCCAGCAGCCCGGCTGGACTAGCGGGAGGATTCTACAATGAGCAGTTCTTC.